This T cell receptor beta chain emerged from a study of shared clonotypes between healthy human individuals. Whole-study results and caveats: Rarefaction exposed incomplete sorted-subset sequencing despite large depth.

Donors, healthy HIV-negative adults, lacked recent acute infections or vaccinations. The donors, all of them Caucasian adults, lived in Nashville, Tennessee. Into CD45RA+ naive and CD45RA-negative memory subsets, the CD4+ cells were split. Data came from immunoSEQ multiplex PCR; TCRdb stores just in-frame clones and leaves some out. The data contain more than 2 million clones, 95% of them singletons. The CDR3 is 15 residues long. Germline V lookup: CDR1 MNHNS, CDR2 SASEGT. Trimming removed 6 bases from V and 4 bases from J; junction bases left unmatched: 10. Note on this clone: Antigen specificity is unknown.

The sequencing sample was made of naive CD4+ T cells sorted from blood. Sample subset: CD45RA+ positively selected. V is TRBV6-1 and J is TRBJ2-7; 9 nucleotides match TRBD1. The TCR sequence derives from a young man in good health. The DNA for the CDR3 is TGTGCCAGCAGAAAAGGCGGGACAGGGCGGTACGAGCAGTACTTC. As protein: CASRKGGTGRYEQYF.